The 17 T cell receptor beta chains in this list originate from one sample, sequenced in a study of T cell changes during pregnancy in multiple sclerosis. Sequencing used immunoSEQ multiplex PCR; TCRdb keeps in-frame clones, though not all of them. The repertoire consists of around 92,000 clones, with over 80% occurring once and the leading ten covering 3.5% to 4.5%. The sample consisted of peripheral blood, taken in the first trimester of pregnancy. Receptor source: a female donor with multiple sclerosis, enrolled in a pregnancy study.

This rearrangement joins TRBV7-3 to TRBJ2-6, with D unresolved. Germline CDR1 SGHTA, CDR2 FQGTGA. V was pared by 6 bases and J by 0 bases, with 3 bases between. The CDR3 covers 13 residues. The CDR3 nucleotides are TGTGCCAGCAGTAGCTCTGGGGCCAACGTCCTGACTTTC. Protein sequence: CASSSSGANVLTF.

The V call is TRBV7-3, the J call TRBJ2-3, with D perhaps matching TRBD1 (6 bases). Deletions cut 5 bases from V and 3 bases from J, with 12 bases between. The CDR3 runs to 14 residues. Germline V lookup: CDR1 SGHTA, CDR2 FQGTGA. CDR3 protein: CASSARDTTDTQYF. The CDR3 bases are TGTGCCAGCAGCGCTCGGGACACAACAGATACGCAGTATTTT.

This clone was recorded only once. V and J are TRBV5-4 and TRBJ1-2; TRBD1 agrees at 9 bases. Unmatched junction bases numbered 8, after V lost 4 bases and J lost 4 bases. Germline lookup yields CDR1 SGHNT and CDR2 YYREEE (reference sequence). This CDR3 has 15 amino acids. DNA for the CDR3: TGTGCCAGCAGCATTGTGACGGGACAGGGCTATGGCTACACCTTC. Translation: CASSIVTGQGYGYTF. The variable domain in full, completed from reference TRBV5-4 and TRBJ1-2, reads ETGVTQSPTHLIKTRGQQVTLRCSSQSGHNTVSWYQQALGQGPQFIFQYYREEENGRGNFPPRFSGLQFPNYSSELNVNALELDDSALYLCASSIVTGQGYGYTFGSGTRLTVV.

V gene TRBV4-1 combines with J gene TRBJ2-2; no definite D call. This CDR3 is 15 amino acids long. CDR1 is MGHRA and CDR2 is YSYEKL in the germline V gene. Trimming left V 1 base short and J 4 bases short, with 10 bases between. The CDR3 region has the DNA TGCGCCAGCAGCCAAGGTCCCCTAAGCACCGGGGAGCTGTTTTTT. It is translated as CASSQGPLSTGELFF.

J is TRBJ2-2 and V is TRBV15; possible D gene TRBD1, 6 bases. The CDR3 has 18 residues. Between the trimmed V and J ends, which lost 5 bases and 3 bases, there was a span of 22 bases. Germline V gene data show CDR1 as LNHNV and CDR2 as YYDKDF (reference sequence). DNA for the CDR3: TGTGCCACCAGCGGGACCTGGGCTGGGACAAACTACACCGGGGAGCTGTTTTTT. Translated, it gives CATSGTWAGTNYTGELFF.

V is TRBV5-1 and J is TRBJ2-5; D might be TRBD1 (6 bases). Germline CDR1 SGHRS, CDR2 YFSETQ. This CDR3 is 15 amino acids long. V was trimmed by 0 bases and J by 6 bases, leaving 15 bases between them. The CDR3 bases are TGCGCCAGCAGCTTGGACAGGGATGGTAAGAAGACCCAGTACTTC. Encoded protein: CASSLDRDGKKTQYF.

This chain uses TRBV19 with TRBJ1-1, with 12 bases matching TRBD1. Germline V CDR1 and CDR2: LNHDA, SQIVND (reference sequence). This CDR3 is built from 16 residues. Trimming cost V 9 bases and J 5 bases; bases outside gene matches: 13. The CDR3 region is CASTRGTGGADTEAFF. The CDR3 region has the DNA TGTGCCAGCACCAGGGGGACAGGGGGCGCGGATACTGAAGCTTTCTTT.

This clone has just one count. The J gene is TRBJ2-1, the V gene TRBV5-1; D may be TRBD1 (5 bases). Germline-derived CDR1 and CDR2 are SGHRS and YFSETQ. Trimming took 4 bases from V and 8 from J, leaving 22 bases between them. This CDR3 has 16 amino acids. The CDR3, as DNA: TGCGCCAGCAGCCACCCCCAGGGCCAGGTACGGGATGAGCAGTTCTTC. Translating it yields CASSHPQGQVRDEQFF.

The chain recombines TRBV5-5 with TRBJ2-2; 7 bases align to TRBD1. J gave up 1 base and V 3 bases, and 6 bases lay outside the gene matches. This CDR3 comprises 16 residues. CDR1 and CDR2 (germline): SGHKS, YYEKEE (reference sequence). This chain's CDR3 is CASSSPGTENTGELFF. CDR3 sequence (DNA): TGTGCCAGCAGCTCCCCCGGGACAGAGAACACCGGGGAGCTGTTTTTT.

The chain has TRBV7-9 and TRBJ1-2; 9 nucleotides line up with TRBD1. V shed 5 bases and J 2 bases; nucleotides not matched to a gene: 6. CDR3 length: 15 residues. Germline CDR1 SEHNR, CDR2 FQNEAQ (reference sequence). CDR3 nucleotides: TGTGCCAGCAGCGGACAGGGGATGGGGAACTATGGCTACACCTTC. The encoded protein is CASSGQGMGNYGYTF.

The chain joins TRBV10-3 to TRBJ2-7; TRBD2 matches 13 bases. With V trimmed by 6 bases and J by 0 bases, 17 bases remained unmatched. Germline CDR1 reads ENHRY; CDR2 reads SYGVKD. The CDR3 runs 20 residues. The CDR3 sequence: CAISEAFPGLAGSNSYEQYF. CDR3 nucleotides: TGTGCCATCAGCGAGGCTTTTCCGGGACTAGCGGGGAGTAACTCCTACGAGCAGTACTTC.

The rearrangement joins TRBV14 to TRBJ2-1; 9 nucleotides line up with TRBD2. Germline V gene sequence: CDR1 SGHDN, CDR2 FVKESK. This CDR3 comprises 17 residues. The ends lost 1 base at V and 5 bases at J; junction bases unmatched: 9. The CDR3 sequence is CASSQGMGGGADNEQFF. The CDR3, as DNA: TGTGCCAGCAGCCAAGGAATGGGCGGGGGGGCCGACAATGAGCAGTTCTTC.

V is TRBV27 and J is TRBJ2-2; 10 nucleotides line up with TRBD2. Germline CDR1 is MNHEY and CDR2 is SMNVEV (reference sequence). The ends lost 7 bases at V and 5 bases at J; junction bases unmatched: 10. The length of the CDR3 is 16 residues. CDR3 DNA: TGTGCCAGCAACCGAGCGGGGGGGCCTGGAACCGGGGAGCTGTTTTTT. This translates into CASNRAGGPGTGELFF.

V is TRBV6-1 and J is TRBJ2-5; D remains ambiguous. V shed 1 base and J shed 0 bases, with 6 bases lying between them. Per germline, CDR1 MNHNS and CDR2 SASEGT. The CDR3 is 14 amino acids. CDR3 DNA: TGTGCCAGCAGTGAAGGTGGGCACCAAGAGACCCAGTACTTC. The encoded protein is CASSEGGHQETQYF.

The V gene is TRBV27, the J gene TRBJ1-2; 8 nucleotides align to TRBD1. CDR3 length: 13 residues. J was trimmed by 7 bases and V by 3 bases; bases with no gene match: 4. Germline CDR1 MNHEY, CDR2 SMNVEV (reference sequence). CDR3 sequence (DNA): TGTGCCAGCAGTTTCCAGGGGGCCGTTGGCTACACCTTC. It translates to CASSFQGAVGYTF.

Details on this clone: The junction shows a germline mismatch at one end, possibly a read error. This rearrangement joins TRBV4-1 to TRBJ2-7, with D possibly matching TRBD2 (7 bases). CDR3 length: 15 residues. The V gene's germline CDR1 is MGHRA and CDR2 YSYEKL. CDR3 region: CASSRSADWGGPVFF. The CDR3 DNA follows: TGCGCCAGCAGCCGATCAGCCGATTGGGGGGGGCCGGTCTTCTTC.

The chain carries TRBV6-5 and TRBJ1-3; TRBD1 matches 7 bases. The V and J ends lost 0 bases and 3 bases, in that order; junction bases with no gene match: 2. Germline loops: CDR1 MNHEY, CDR2 SVGAGI. The CDR3 is made up of 15 amino acids. CDR3 sequence reads: CASSYSAGGGNTIYF. The CDR3 bases are TGTGCCAGCAGTTACTCCGCAGGGGGTGGAAACACCATATATTTT.